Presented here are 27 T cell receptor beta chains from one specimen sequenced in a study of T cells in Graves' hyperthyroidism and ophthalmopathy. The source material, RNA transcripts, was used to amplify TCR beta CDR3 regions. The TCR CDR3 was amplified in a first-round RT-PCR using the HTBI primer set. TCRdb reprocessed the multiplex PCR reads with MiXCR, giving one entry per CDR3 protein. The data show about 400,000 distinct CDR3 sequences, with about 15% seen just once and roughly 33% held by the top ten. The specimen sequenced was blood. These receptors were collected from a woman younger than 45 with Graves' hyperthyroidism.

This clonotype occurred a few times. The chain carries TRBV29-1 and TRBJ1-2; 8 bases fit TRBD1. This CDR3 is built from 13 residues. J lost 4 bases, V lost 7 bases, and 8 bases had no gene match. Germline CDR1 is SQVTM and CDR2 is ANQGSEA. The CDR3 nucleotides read TGCAGCGCTACCCAGGGGGCTGGCTATGGCTACACCTTC. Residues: CSATQGAGYGYTF. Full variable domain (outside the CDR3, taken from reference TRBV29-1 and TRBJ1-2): SAVISQKPSRDICQRGTSLTIQCQVDSQVTMMFWYRQQPGQSLTLIATANQGSEATYESGFVIDKFPISRPNLTFSTLTVSNMSPEDSSIYLCSATQGAGYGYTFGSGTRLTVV.

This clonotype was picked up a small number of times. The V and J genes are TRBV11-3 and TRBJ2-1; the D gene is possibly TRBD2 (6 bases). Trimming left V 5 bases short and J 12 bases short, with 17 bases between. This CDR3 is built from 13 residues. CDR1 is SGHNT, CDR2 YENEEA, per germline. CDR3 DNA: TGTGCCAGCAGCCCTCGGGGGTCTGGGGGGCAGTTCTTC. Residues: CASSPRGSGGQFF.

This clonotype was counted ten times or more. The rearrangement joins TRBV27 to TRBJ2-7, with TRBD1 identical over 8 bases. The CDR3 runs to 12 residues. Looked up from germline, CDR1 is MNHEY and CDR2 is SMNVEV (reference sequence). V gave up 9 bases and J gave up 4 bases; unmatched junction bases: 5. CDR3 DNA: TGTGCCAGTGGACAGGGAAATTACGAGCAGTACTTC. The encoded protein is CASGQGNYEQYF.

Here the CDR3 DNA reads TGCGCCAGCAGCAAACCCGGGACAGGGTTGTTCGAGCAGTACTTC. It translates to CASSKPGTGLFEQYF. The chain joins TRBV5-1 to TRBJ2-7; 9 bases map to TRBD1. The CDR3 consists of 15 residues. CDR1 SGHRS and CDR2 YFSETQ come from the germline V gene. After removal of 4 bases from V and 6 bases from J, the junction contained 11 bases not matched to a gene. Together with reference TRBV5-1 and TRBJ2-7, the CDR3 gives the full variable domain: KAGVTQTPRYLIKTRGQQVTLSCSPISGHRSVSWYQQTPGQGLQFLFEYFSETQRNKGNFPGRFSGRQFSNSRSEMNVSTLELGDSALYLCASSKPGTGLFEQYFGPGTRLTVT.

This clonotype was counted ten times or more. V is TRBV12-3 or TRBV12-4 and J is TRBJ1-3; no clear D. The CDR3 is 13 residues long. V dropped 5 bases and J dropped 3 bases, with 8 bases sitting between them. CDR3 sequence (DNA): TGTGCCAGCAGTCTGCACTTTGGAAACACCATATATTTT. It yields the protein CASSLHFGNTIYF.

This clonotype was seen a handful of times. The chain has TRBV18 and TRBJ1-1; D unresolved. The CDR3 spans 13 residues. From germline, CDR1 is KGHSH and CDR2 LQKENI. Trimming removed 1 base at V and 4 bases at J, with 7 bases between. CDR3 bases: TGTGCCAGCTCACCACAGGGCCTCACTGAAGCTTTCTTT. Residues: CASSPQGLTEAFF.

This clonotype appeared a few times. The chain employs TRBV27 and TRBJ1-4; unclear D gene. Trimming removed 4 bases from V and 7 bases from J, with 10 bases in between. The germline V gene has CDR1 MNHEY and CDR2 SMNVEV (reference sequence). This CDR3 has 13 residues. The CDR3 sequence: CASSYVEGEKLFF. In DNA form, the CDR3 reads TGTGCCAGCAGTTACGTGGAGGGTGAAAAACTGTTTTTT.

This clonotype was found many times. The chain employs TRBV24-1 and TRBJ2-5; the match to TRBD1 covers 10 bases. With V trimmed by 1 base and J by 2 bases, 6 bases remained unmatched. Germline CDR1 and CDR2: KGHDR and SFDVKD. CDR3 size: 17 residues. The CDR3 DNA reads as TGTGCCACCAGTGATTTACGAGGACAGGGGGGACAAGAGACCCAGTACTTC. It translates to CATSDLRGQGGQETQYF.

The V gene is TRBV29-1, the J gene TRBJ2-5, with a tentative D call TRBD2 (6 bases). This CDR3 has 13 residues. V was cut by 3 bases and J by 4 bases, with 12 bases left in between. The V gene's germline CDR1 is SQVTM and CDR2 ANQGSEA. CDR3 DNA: TGCAGCGTTGATCGGGAGCGAGGAGAGACCCAGTACTTC. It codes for CSVDRERGETQYF.

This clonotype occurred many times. The CDR3 here is CASSLGFHEQFF. In DNA, the CDR3 is TGTGCCAGCAGTTTGGGGTTCCATGAGCAGTTCTTC. This chain links TRBV28 with TRBJ2-1, with D hard to call. Trimming stripped 3 bases from V and 8 bases from J, with 8 bases between. Germline V gene data show CDR1 as MDHEN and CDR2 as SYDVKM. The CDR3 has 12 amino acids.

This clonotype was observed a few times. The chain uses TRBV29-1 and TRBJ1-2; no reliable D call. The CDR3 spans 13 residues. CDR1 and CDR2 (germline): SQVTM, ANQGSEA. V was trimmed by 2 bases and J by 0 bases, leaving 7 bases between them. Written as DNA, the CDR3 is TGCAGCGTTGAATCAGAGACTAACTATGGCTACACCTTC. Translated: CSVESETNYGYTF.

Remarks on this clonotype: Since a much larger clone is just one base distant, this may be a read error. The chain's CDR3 is CAGETTGKVFEQFF. The CDR3 DNA follows: TGTGCGGGTGAGACGACAGGGAAAGTTTTCGAGCAGTTCTTC. The chain joins TRBV30 to TRBJ2-1, with 7 bases that match TRBD1. Germline loops: CDR1 GTSNPN, CDR2 SVGIG (reference sequence). The CDR3 totals 14 residues.

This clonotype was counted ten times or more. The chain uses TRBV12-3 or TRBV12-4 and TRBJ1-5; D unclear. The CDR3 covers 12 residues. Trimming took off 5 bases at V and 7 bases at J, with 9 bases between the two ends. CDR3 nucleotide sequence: TGTGCCAGCAGTGTACCACGGCAGCCCCAGCATTTT. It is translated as CASSVPRQPQHF.

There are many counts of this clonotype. In DNA form, the CDR3 reads TGTGCCAGCAGTCCTTCCTCCGGGAGTTCCTCCTACAATGAGCAGTTCTTC. Encoded protein: CASSPSSGSSSYNEQFF. V gene TRBV27 combines with J gene TRBJ2-1; D perhaps matches TRBD2 (6 bases). The CDR3 spans 17 residues. Germline CDR1 reads MNHEY; CDR2 reads SMNVEV (reference sequence). V was cut by 5 bases and J by 0 bases, with 17 bases left in between.

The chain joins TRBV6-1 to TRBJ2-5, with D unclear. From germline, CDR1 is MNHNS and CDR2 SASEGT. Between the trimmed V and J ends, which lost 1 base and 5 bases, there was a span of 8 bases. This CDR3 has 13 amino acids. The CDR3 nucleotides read TGTGCCAGCAGTGAAGGGGTCGGCGAGACCCAGTACTTC. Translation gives CASSEGVGETQYF.

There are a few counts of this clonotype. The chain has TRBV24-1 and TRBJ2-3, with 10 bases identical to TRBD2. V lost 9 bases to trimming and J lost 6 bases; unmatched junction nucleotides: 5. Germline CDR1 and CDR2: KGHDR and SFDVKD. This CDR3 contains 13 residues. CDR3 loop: CATASGGKDTQYF. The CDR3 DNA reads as TGTGCCACCGCTAGCGGGGGCAAGGATACGCAGTATTTT.

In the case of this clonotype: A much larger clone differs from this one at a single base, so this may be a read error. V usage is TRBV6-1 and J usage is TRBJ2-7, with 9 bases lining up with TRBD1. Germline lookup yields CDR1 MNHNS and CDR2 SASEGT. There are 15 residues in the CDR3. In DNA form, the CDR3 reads TGTGCCAGCACCAAGGGACAGGGTGTCTCCTACAAGCAGTACTTC. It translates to CASTKGQGVSYKQYF.

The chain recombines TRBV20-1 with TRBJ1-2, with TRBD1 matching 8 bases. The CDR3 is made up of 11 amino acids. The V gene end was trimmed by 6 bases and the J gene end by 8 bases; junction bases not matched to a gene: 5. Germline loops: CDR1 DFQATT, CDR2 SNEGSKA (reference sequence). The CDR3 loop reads CSANDRGGYTF. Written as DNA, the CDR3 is TGCAGTGCAAACGACAGGGGAGGCTACACCTTC.

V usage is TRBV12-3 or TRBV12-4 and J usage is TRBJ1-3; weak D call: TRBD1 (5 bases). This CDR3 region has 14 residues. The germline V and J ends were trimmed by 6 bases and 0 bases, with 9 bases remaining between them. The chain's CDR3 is CASSGQVSGNTIYF. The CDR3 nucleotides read TGTGCCAGCAGCGGACAAGTCTCTGGAAACACCATATATTTT.

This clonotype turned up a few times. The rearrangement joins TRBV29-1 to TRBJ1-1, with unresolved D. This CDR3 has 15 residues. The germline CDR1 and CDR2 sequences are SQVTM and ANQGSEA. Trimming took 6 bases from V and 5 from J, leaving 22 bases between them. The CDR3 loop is CSVGGWQVEVTEAFF. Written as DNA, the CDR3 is TGCAGCGTGGGTGGTTGGCAGGTCGAGGTGACTGAAGCTTTCTTT.

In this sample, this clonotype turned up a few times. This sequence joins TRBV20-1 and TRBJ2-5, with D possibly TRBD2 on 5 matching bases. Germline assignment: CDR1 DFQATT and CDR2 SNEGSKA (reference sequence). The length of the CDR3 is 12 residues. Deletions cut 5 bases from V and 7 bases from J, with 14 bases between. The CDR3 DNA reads TGCAGTGCTCCAGCGGTATTCGGGACCCAGTACTTC. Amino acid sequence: CSAPAVFGTQYF.

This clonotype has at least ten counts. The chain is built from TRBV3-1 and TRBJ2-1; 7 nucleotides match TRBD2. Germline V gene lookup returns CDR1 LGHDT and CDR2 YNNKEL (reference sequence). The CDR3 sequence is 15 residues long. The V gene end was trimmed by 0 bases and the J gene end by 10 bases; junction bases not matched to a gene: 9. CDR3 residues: CASSQESGTYREQFF. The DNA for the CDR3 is TGTGCCAGCAGCCAAGAGAGCGGGACCTACCGCGAGCAGTTCTTC.

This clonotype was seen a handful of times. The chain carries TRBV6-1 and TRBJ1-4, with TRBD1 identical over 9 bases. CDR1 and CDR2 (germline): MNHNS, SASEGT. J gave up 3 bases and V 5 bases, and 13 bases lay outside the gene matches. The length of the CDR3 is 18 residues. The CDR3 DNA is TGTGCCAGCAGTCGCTCCGGGACAGGGATCGGGCCTAATGAAAAACTGTTTTTT. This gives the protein CASSRSGTGIGPNEKLFF.

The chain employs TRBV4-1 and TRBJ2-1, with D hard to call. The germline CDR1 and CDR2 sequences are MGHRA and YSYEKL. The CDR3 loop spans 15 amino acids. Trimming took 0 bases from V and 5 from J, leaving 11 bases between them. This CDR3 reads CASSQDLVANNEQFF. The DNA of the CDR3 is TGCGCCAGCAGCCAAGATCTTGTGGCCAACAATGAGCAGTTCTTC.

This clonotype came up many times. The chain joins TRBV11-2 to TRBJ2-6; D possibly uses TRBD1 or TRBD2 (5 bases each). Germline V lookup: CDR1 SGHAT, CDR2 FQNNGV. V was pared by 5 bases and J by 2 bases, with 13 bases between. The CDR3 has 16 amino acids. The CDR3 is CASSAGPGPGANVLTF. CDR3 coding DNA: TGTGCCAGCAGCGCAGGGCCGGGACCTGGGGCCAACGTCCTGACTTTC.

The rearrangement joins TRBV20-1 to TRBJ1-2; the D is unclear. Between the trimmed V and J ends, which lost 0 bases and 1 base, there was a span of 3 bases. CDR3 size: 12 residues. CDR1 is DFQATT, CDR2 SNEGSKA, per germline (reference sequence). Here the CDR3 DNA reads TGCAGTGCTAGAGATAATAACTATGGCTACACCTTC. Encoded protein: CSARDNNYGYTF.

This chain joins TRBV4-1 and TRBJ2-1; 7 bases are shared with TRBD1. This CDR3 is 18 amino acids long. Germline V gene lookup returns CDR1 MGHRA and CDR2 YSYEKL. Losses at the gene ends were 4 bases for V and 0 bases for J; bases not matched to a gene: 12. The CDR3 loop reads CASSLLPGTVSSYNEQFF. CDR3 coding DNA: TGCGCCAGCAGCCTCTTACCCGGGACAGTGAGCTCCTACAATGAGCAGTTCTTC.